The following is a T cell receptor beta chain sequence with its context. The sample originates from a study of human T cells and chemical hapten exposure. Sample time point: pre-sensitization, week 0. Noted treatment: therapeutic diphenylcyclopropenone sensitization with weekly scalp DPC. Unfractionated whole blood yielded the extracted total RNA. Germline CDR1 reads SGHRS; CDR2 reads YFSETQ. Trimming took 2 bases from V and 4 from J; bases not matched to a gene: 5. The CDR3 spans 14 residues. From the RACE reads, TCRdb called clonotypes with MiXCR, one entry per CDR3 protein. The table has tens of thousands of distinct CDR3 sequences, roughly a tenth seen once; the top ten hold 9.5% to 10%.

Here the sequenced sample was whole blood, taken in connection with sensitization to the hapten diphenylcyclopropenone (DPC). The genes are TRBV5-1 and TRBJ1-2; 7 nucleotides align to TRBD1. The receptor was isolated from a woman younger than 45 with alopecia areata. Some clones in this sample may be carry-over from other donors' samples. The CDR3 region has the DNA TGCGCCAGCAGCTTAAATGACAGGGTCTATGGCTACACCTTC. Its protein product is CASSLNDRVYGYTF.